This TCR beta chain was identified in a study of T cell repertoires in cytomegalovirus infection. This CDR3 region has 12 residues. CDR1 SGHAT and CDR2 FQNNGV come from the germline V gene. Trimming removed 1 base at V and 10 bases at J, with 8 bases between. One entry per CDR3 protein results from TCRdb running MiXCR on the reads. Of approximately 120,000 distinct CDR3 sequences in the sample, 32% were seen once. As for this clonotype: No antigen is known for it.

This clonotype was sampled from a human donor in good health (CMV status not recorded). Some clones in this sample may be carry-over from other donors' samples. The sequencing used CD8+ T cells from cultured PBMCs, collected from culture after CMV antigen stimulation. This sequence joins TRBV11-2 and TRBJ2-1; D possibly corresponds to TRBD2 (6 bases). The CDR3 region has the DNA TGTGCCAGCAGCTTAGGACTAGAGGAGCAGTTCTTC. Its translation: CASSLGLEEQFF.